This is a list of T cell receptor beta chains from one sample in a study of shared clonotypes between healthy human individuals. Using immunoSEQ multiplex PCR, the repertoire was profiled, and TCRdb retains in-frame clones only, with some absent. Of around 2.5 million clones in the sample, approximately 93% were seen once. The specimen sequenced was naive CD4+ T cells from PBMCs. These receptors were collected from a man younger than 30 in good health. Some clones in this sample may be carry-over from other donors' samples. Each CDR3 is given without its conserved first and last residue. A D gene is named only where the DNA matches it firmly.

D	V	J	CDR3
TRBD2	TRBV11-2	TRBJ2-5	ASSAGLAGAETQY
TRBD2	TRBV7-2	TRBJ2-5	ASSRGGQETQY
TRBD2	TRBV6-1	TRBJ2-1	ASGKGLSYNEQF
-	TRBV27	TRBJ2-6	ASSSRGDSYFSGANVLT
-	TRBV11-2	TRBJ2-6	ASSPSGANVLT
TRBD2	TRBV5-1	TRBJ2-7	ASSRIQPGGDEQY
TRBD2	TRBV15	TRBJ2-1	ATSSRLASPYNEQF
TRBD1	TRBV5-1	TRBJ1-4	ASSGTGAINEKLF
-	TRBV6-6	TRBJ2-1	ASSYGGQINEQF
TRBD2	TRBV27	TRBJ2-3	ASSFSSGRGADTQY
-	TRBV11-3	TRBJ2-2	ASSLSSSAGELF
-	TRBV2	TRBJ2-1	ASSILREQF
TRBD1	TRBV29-1	TRBJ2-7	SVGDQTGGYEQY
TRBD2	TRBV5-1	TRBJ2-5	ASSLVAGGPAQY
-	TRBV6-5	TRBJ1-5	ASSYDGNQPQH
-	TRBV2	TRBJ1-3	ASSRGDYSGNTIY
-	TRBV4-2	TRBJ2-3	ASSPRVASTDTQY
-	TRBV6-6	TRBJ1-2	ASSYGVVDWGYT
-	TRBV7-7	TRBJ1-2	ASSLVRGQGICGYT
-	TRBV6-4	TRBJ2-3	ASSRDPTYTDTQY
TRBD2	TRBV7-9	TRBJ2-7	ASSLRTSGTYEQY
-	TRBV7-2	TRBJ1-1	ASSLYGGLNTEAF
-	TRBV13	TRBJ1-2	ASSLGGGASSNYGYT
-	TRBV15	TRBJ2-1	ATSRLTQENEQF
-	TRBV27	TRBJ2-6	ASRPSRGGSGANVLT
-	TRBV19	TRBJ1-1	ADGAGEGTEAF
-	TRBV5-1	TRBJ1-1	ASSLGRRSGLPTEAF
-	TRBV2	TRBJ1-2	ASSEEGGISLGYT
-	TRBV6-6	TRBJ2-2	ASSSPSNAGELF
-	TRBV18	TRBJ2-7	ASSLGSATYEQY
-	TRBV5-1	TRBJ2-3	ASSLGSRTDTQY
-	TRBV28	TRBJ2-6	ASSLLGTGANVLT
TRBD1	TRBV6-5	TRBJ2-7	ASSYSAGTGLYEQY
TRBD1	TRBV28	TRBJ2-7	ASSPPGQGAYEQY
TRBD1	TRBV5-1	TRBJ2-3	ASSLVGTGGTDTQY
TRBD1	TRBV7-3	TRBJ2-2	ASSLFAGGHTGELF
-	TRBV18	TRBJ2-5	ASSPRLVKGETQY
-	TRBV29-1	TRBJ1-1	SVVPGSHTEAF
-	TRBV7-9	TRBJ2-7	ASSKPRDVSSYEQY
TRBD1	TRBV14	TRBJ2-3	ASSQDRTGRGTDTQY
-	TRBV6-4	TRBJ2-3	ASSDFFSTTGNTQY
TRBD1	TRBV7-2	TRBJ2-1	ASSLAGTVDNEQF
-	TRBV5-1	TRBJ2-3	ASSSGPTDTQY
-	TRBV29-1	TRBJ2-3	SVVVQSGGDTQY
-	TRBV6-5	TRBJ1-2	ASRPGRSNYGYT
-	TRBV28	TRBJ1-3	ASSENPGRPSGNTIY
TRBD1	TRBV6-6	TRBJ1-2	ASSGGQGNYGYT
TRBD2	TRBV11-3	TRBJ2-1	ASSSPVRGSSYNEQF
TRBD1	TRBV2	TRBJ1-2	ASSERGDRVKDGYT
TRBD2	TRBV6-1	TRBJ2-5	ASSGLTSAVETQY
-	TRBV5-1	TRBJ2-5	ASSLGQTIQETQY
TRBD2	TRBV28	TRBJ2-5	ASSQRLAEY
TRBD2	TRBV4-2	TRBJ2-1	ASSQYSGRLNEQF
-	TRBV10-3	TRBJ1-1	AIRGPAAMNTEAF
-	TRBV4-3	TRBJ2-2	ASSQTLYGGPNTGELF